The sequence of this T cell receptor beta chain was determined in a study of cytotoxic CD8 clonotypes in ibrutinib-treated CLL. The CDR3 contains 17 residues. Germline assignment: CDR1 MGHRA and CDR2 YSYEKL. Trimming cost V 3 bases and J 2 bases, with 17 bases left between them. TCRdb's table, derived via immunoSEQ multiplex PCR, lists solely in-frame clones and lacks some. The sample includes roughly 45,000 clones, 60% to 80% of them seen just once. V gene TRBV4-1 combines with J gene TRBJ1-5; TRBD1 might be the D (6 bases). The source is a human donor with chronic lymphocytic leukemia. The sample was PBMCs, taken after 24 months of ibrutinib treatment. The DNA of the CDR3 is TGCGCCAGCAGCCAGCACCTTAGACAGGAGGGCAATCAGCCCCAGCATTTT. Its protein is CASSQHLRQEGNQPQHF.